This entry lists 16 T cell receptor beta chains sequenced from one sample in a study of Tregs in tolerant kidney transplant recipients. The assay was immunoSEQ multiplex PCR, and TCRdb's table has in-frame clones only and misses some. Of tens of thousands of clones in the sample, approximately 88% are singletons; the top ten hold approximately 0.39%. Specimen: CD4+ T cells from blood, collected before the transplant. The receptors originated from a human donor who received a combined kidney and bone marrow transplant.

The rearrangement uses TRBV28 and TRBJ2-7; 15 positions match TRBD2. The junction had 13 bases not matched to a gene; V was cut back by 1 base and J by 6 bases. Germline V gene data show CDR1 as MDHEN and CDR2 as SYDVKM. This CDR3 contains 19 residues. DNA of the CDR3: TGTGCCAGCAGTTTATCTGGCCTCGGACTAGCGGGAGGGTTGGCCGAGCAGTACTTC. Its protein product is CASSLSGLGLAGGLAEQYF.

Written as DNA, the CDR3 is TGTGCCAGCAGTACGGGACTAGCGGGATATGAGCAGTACTTC. Amino acid sequence: CASSTGLAGYEQYF. The chain carries TRBV7-2 and TRBJ2-7; 13 bases fit TRBD2. The germline CDR1 and CDR2 sequences are SGHTA and FQGNSA. J was trimmed by 7 bases and V by 6 bases; bases with no gene match: 6. The CDR3 covers 14 residues.

The chain recombines TRBV7-9 with TRBJ2-1; the D is unclear. This CDR3 region has 14 residues. Germline V gives CDR1 SEHNR, CDR2 FQNEAQ (reference sequence). V shed 6 bases and J shed 4 bases, with 13 bases lying between them. Here the CDR3 DNA reads TGTGCCAGCAGGCAGATAACAGCTTACAATGAGCAGTTCTTC. It codes for CASRQITAYNEQFF.

The chain couples TRBV5-6 to TRBJ2-2, with 10 bases fitting TRBD1. From germline, CDR1 is SGHDT and CDR2 YYEEEE. The CDR3 contains 19 residues. After removal of 0 bases from V and 3 bases from J, the junction contained 11 bases not matched to a gene. The CDR3 DNA reads as TGTGCCAGCAGCTTGGGCCGACAGGGGGCGTTTGGTTACACCGGGGAGCTGTTTTTT. Its protein product is CASSLGRQGAFGYTGELFF.

This chain links TRBV2 with TRBJ1-3, with TRBD1 matching over 8 bases. After removal of 5 bases from V and 3 bases from J, the junction contained 6 bases not matched to a gene. Germline V CDR1 and CDR2: SNHLY, FYNNEI. The CDR3 totals 15 residues. CDR3 in DNA: TGTGCCAGCAGTCCAGGGGGCGCGTTTGGAAACACCATATATTTT. It yields the protein CASSPGGAFGNTIYF.

The chain couples TRBV19 to TRBJ2-3, with D maybe TRBD2 (6 bases). The CDR3 spans 12 residues. From germline, CDR1 is LNHDA and CDR2 SQIVND (reference sequence). V shed 7 bases and J shed 3 bases, with 8 bases lying between them. The CDR3 loop reads CASKGTTDTQYF. The CDR3 bases are TGTGCCAGTAAAGGGACTACAGATACGCAGTATTTT.

V usage is TRBV1 and J usage is TRBJ1-1. TRBV1 is a known pseudogene. This CDR3 spans 13 amino acids. Written as DNA, the CDR3 is TGCACCAGAGCTGCCGCGGGGACTGGTGAAGCTTTCTTT. Translation gives CTRAAAGTGEAFF.

This clone is classed as medium-sized (0.01 to 0.1%). As DNA, the CDR3 is TGTGCCAGCACGAGCCAGGCGGAGACCCAGTACTTC. Encoded protein: CASTSQAETQYF. The genes are TRBV28 and TRBJ2-5; D is undetermined. The CDR3 consists of 12 residues. Trimming removed 7 bases from V and 5 bases from J, with 11 bases in between. Germline values: CDR1 MDHEN, CDR2 SYDVKM. Full variable domain (remainder filled in from reference TRBV28 and TRBJ2-5): DVKVTQSSRYLVKRTGEKVFLECVQDMDHENMFWYRQDPGLGLRLIYFSYDVKMKEKGDIPEGYSVSREKKERFSLILESASTNQTSMYLCASTSQAETQYFGPGTRLLVL.

The V call is TRBV9, the J call TRBJ2-7; TRBD2 matches at 13 bases. Looked up from germline, CDR1 is SGDLS and CDR2 is YYNGEE. With V trimmed by 0 bases and J by 6 bases, 3 bases remained unmatched. The CDR3 has 15 amino acids. The CDR3 nucleotides read TGTGCCAGCAGCGTAGAGGGACTAGCGGGATCCGAGCAGTACTTC. It translates to CASSVEGLAGSEQYF.

V is TRBV27 and J is TRBJ2-7; D perhaps matches TRBD1 (6 bases). Germline V gene lookup returns CDR1 MNHEY and CDR2 SMNVEV (reference sequence). The CDR3 has 13 residues. V lost 3 bases to trimming and J lost 0 bases, with 6 bases between them. CDR3 region: CASSLGHSYEQYF. CDR3 coding DNA: TGTGCCAGCAGTTTGGGACACTCCTACGAGCAGTACTTC.

The chain links TRBV29-1 to TRBJ2-6; perhaps TRBD1 as D (6 bases). CDR1 and CDR2 from the germline V gene are SQVTM and ANQGSEA. This CDR3 contains 16 residues. The V end was cut by 4 bases, the J end by 0 bases, with 13 bases between. The CDR3 region has the DNA TGCAGCGTTGCACAGGGCCTAAGCTCTGGGGCCAACGTCCTGACTTTC. Protein sequence: CSVAQGLSSGANVLTF.

This clone was recorded once. The rearrangement links TRBV18 to TRBJ1-3; D is possibly TRBD1 (5 bases). CDR1 and CDR2 (germline): KGHSH, LQKENI. The CDR3 is 15 amino acids. Trimming left V 2 bases short and J 0 bases short, with 8 bases between. DNA for the CDR3: TGTGCCAGCTCACCAGGACACGGCTCTGGAAACACCATATATTTT. Translated, it gives CASSPGHGSGNTIYF.

This chain joins TRBV19 and TRBJ1-2, with 9 bases lining up with TRBD1. J was trimmed by 5 bases and V by 2 bases; bases with no gene match: 6. From germline, CDR1 is LNHDA and CDR2 SQIVND (reference sequence). The CDR3 is 15 residues long. CDR3 sequence: CASSIPGQGSYGYTF. The CDR3 DNA is TGTGCCAGTAGTATACCCGGACAGGGGAGTTATGGCTACACCTTC.

The rearrangement links TRBV9 to TRBJ2-2; 10 nucleotides agree with TRBD2. J gave up 4 bases and V 4 bases, and 13 bases lay outside the gene matches. Per germline, CDR1 SGDLS and CDR2 YYNGEE. The CDR3 runs to 18 residues. The CDR3 DNA reads TGTGCCAGCAGCCGTAGTGGGCTAGCGGGAGCGCCCACCGGGGAGCTGTTTTTT. As protein: CASSRSGLAGAPTGELFF.

The rearrangement joins TRBV9 to TRBJ2-3; 8 nucleotides align to TRBD2. This CDR3 is built from 16 residues. V lost 3 bases, J lost 0 bases, and 6 bases stayed unmatched. CDR1 SGDLS and CDR2 YYNGEE come from the germline V gene. CDR3 protein: CASSGRLASSTDTQYF. The CDR3 bases are TGTGCCAGCAGCGGAAGACTAGCGAGTAGCACAGATACGCAGTATTTT.

The V call is TRBV28, the J call TRBJ2-7; no firm D call. Per germline, CDR1 MDHEN and CDR2 SYDVKM. The CDR3 is made up of 12 amino acids. The V end was cut by 6 bases, the J end by 6 bases, with 12 bases between. CDR3 region: CASSRVVSEQYF. The CDR3 nucleotides read TGTGCCAGCAGCCGCGTCGTTTCCGAGCAGTACTTC.